The T cell receptor beta chain described here comes from a study of blood T cells in healthy people across ages (dated by TCRdb to about 2015). Regarding the research as a whole: Template switching captured roughly one uniquely barcoded TCR beta cDNA molecule per two T cells in model experiments. Age-related changes in TCR beta repertoire diversity were measured in the study by deep sequencing normalized with unique cDNA molecular identifiers. Donors were grouped into four age groups: young (average 16 years), middle-aged (around 39), aged (around 60) and long-lived (approximately 78). To avoid experimental bias, donors of different ages were spread randomly across the sequencing lanes. Using the same blood draw, the study looked at two additional independent replicas of 1 million unique cDNA reads for two donors, one aged 18 to 29 and the other aged 80 or older. General findings and caveats noted by the study authors: Total diversity estimates from one million sequenced T cells were considered lower bounds and underestimates. The percentage of naive T cells measured by flow cytometry correlated strongly with observed TCR beta diversity. Because the CMV infection status of the donors was unknown, age-related changes in expanded clonotypes may potentially have been confounded. Compared with the aged group, the long-lived group had more naive CD4+ T cells, fewer expanded clones and increased TCR diversity, suggesting age selection. Bulk unsorted PBMC profiling prevented conclusive comparison of naive and antigen-experienced compartments. Observed TCR beta diversity per million T cells fell roughly linearly with age, and a significant reduction was already apparent by age around 36.

Library preparation used 5' RACE. Sequencing took place on an Illumina HiSeq 2500. A second PCR of roughly 7 to 11 cycles was performed with a sample-barcoded 5' primer and a J-beta primer mix. A template-switch 5' adaptor carrying 12 random nucleotides introduced a unique molecular identifier onto each TCR beta cDNA molecule. Each sample yielded at least 3 million CDR3-containing paired-end reads. All of the RNA was converted into first-strand cDNA using the Mint cDNA synthesis kit, with a TRBC-specific oligonucleotide serving as the primer. All cDNA was treated with uracil-DNA glycosylase and then went through a first 18-cycle PCR with the universal primers M1SS and BC2_uni_R. The paper's data handling went like this. For normalization, 1 million high-quality reads were randomly selected from each sample, with every read carrying a distinct molecular identifier. Instead of being binned into consensus sequences, reads that shared molecular identifiers were thrown out. MiTCR, with a Q25 quality threshold and the strictest error-elimination algorithm, was used for CDR3 identification, clonotype clustering and error correction. A nonparametric unseen species model with Euler transformation was used to estimate a lower bound on total TCR beta diversity. TCRdb itself trimmed the public reads at Q25 with fastp, ran MiXCR and retained productive beta chains. Every CDR3 protein is listed once, alongside the most common genes and DNA of its rows. The V and J calls shown here were made by TCRdb, not taken from the authors' results. The sample table shows 1.5 million to 2 million distinct CDR3 sequences, and 28% are seen once. The biggest ten clones account for about 7.7% of the sample.

A few counts support this clonotype. Its specific antigen is unknown. No base-level quality is on record; no much larger clone is a single base apart. Reading from cysteine to phenylalanine, the CDR3 counts 14 amino acids. Only CDR3 DNA remains: 42 bases, in frame from the first base. V and J are truncated by 0 bases and 3 bases respectively, leaving an intervening sequence of 3 bases. Taken from the germline V gene, the CDR1 and CDR2 loops are MNHEY and SVGAGI. Systemically healthy Caucasian individuals from Russia, 39 in total and aged roughly 6 to 100 years, were included as donors. Each donor gave 8 to 10 milliliters of peripheral blood, drawn into EDTA-treated Vacutainer tubes. Ficoll-Paque density-gradient centrifugation was used to isolate PBMCs, with at least 7 million per sample. Total RNA, at least 6 micrograms per sample, was extracted from PBMCs with Trizol reagent. For every donor, flow cytometry on a PBMC aliquot measured the percentage of naive CD45RAhigh/CD27high T cells.

The material sequenced was blood. The TCR was taken from a woman aged 25 to 45 in good health. The chain is assembled from TRBV6-5 and TRBJ1-6, with an unclear D gene assignment. The CDR3 reads CASSYSGYNSPLHF. The DNA reads as follows: TGTGCCAGCAGTTACTCTGGCTATAATTCACCCCTCCACTTT.